This is a list of T cell receptor beta chains from one sample in a study of CD8 T cells in Susac syndrome. TCRdb ran MiXCR on the immunoSEQ multiplex PCR reads and lists one entry per CDR3 protein. This sample has about 190,000 distinct CDR3 sequences; approximately 94% occur once, and the top ten carry 0.09% to 0.1%. Sequenced material: CD4+ T cells from PBMCs. The receptors come from a human donor with Susac syndrome. Both conserved end residues are part of each CDR3. The D gene is left open where the match is weak. Rows may omit the clone size; those that give it use once, few, many or a size class.

>NA|TRBD1|TRBJ2-7|TRBV11-2
TGTGCCAGCAGCTCCGGACAGGGCCGGTCCCACGAGCAGTACTTC
CASSSGQGRSHEQYF
>once|NA|TRBJ2-7|TRBV20-1
TGCAGTGCTAGCCCTAACACAGGTATCTACGAGCAGTACTTC
CSASPNTGIYEQYF
>NA|NA|TRBJ2-7|TRBV11-1
TGTGCCAGCACCGGGGGGCCGGGGTACGAGCAGTACTTC
CASTGGPGYEQYF
>NA|TRBD2|TRBJ2-1|TRBV30
TGTGCCTGGAGTGTCAGACTAGCCGGGGTCGTCTTC
CAWSVRLAGVVF
>NA|NA|TRBJ2-7|TRBV27
TGTGCCAGCAGCGTATCGAGCGGACCCTACGAGCAGTACTTC
CASSVSSGPYEQYF
>NA|TRBD2|TRBJ2-5|TRBV11-1
TGTGCCAGCAGCATGGGACTAGCGAGACAAGAGACCCAGTACTTC
CASSMGLARQETQYF
>NA|TRBD1|TRBJ1-2|TRBV16
TGTGCCAGCAGCCTACGACAGGGTGACTATGGCTACACCTTC
CASSLRQGDYGYTF
>few|TRBD1|TRBJ1-2|TRBV19
TGTGCCAGTAGCAGGACAGGCGGCTACACCTTC
CASSRTGGYTF
>NA|NA|TRBJ2-5|TRBV19
TGTGCCAGTAGTATAGATCACGGTCTTAGGCAAGAGACCCAGTACTTC
CASSIDHGLRQETQYF
>NA|NA|TRBJ1-1|TRBV4-1
TGCGCCAGCAGCCTCCCAGGCGGGGACACTGAAGCTTTCTTT
CASSLPGGDTEAFF
>once|NA|TRBJ2-7|TRBV12-3/TRBV12-4
TGTGCCAGCAGTTCCGATAGCTACAGGGTTAGCTCCTACGAGCAGTACTTC
CASSSDSYRVSSYEQYF
>NA|NA|TRBJ2-1|TRBV5-6
TGTGCCAGCAGCTTGTACCCCGCAGGACAGTACACGAACAATGAGCAGTTCTTC
CASSLYPAGQYTNNEQFF
>NA|NA|TRBJ2-4|TRBV7-8
TGTGCCAGCAGCTACGCGCTTACAAGGGACATTCAGTACTTC
CASSYALTRDIQYF
>once|TRBD1|TRBJ2-3|TRBV27
TGTGCCAGCAGATTACAGGGGGCTTCACGCACAGATACGCAGTATTTT
CASRLQGASRTDTQYF
>NA|NA|TRBJ2-1|TRBV20-1
TGCAGTGCTAACCACAGGAGCTCCTACAATGAGCAGTTCTTC
CSANHRSSYNEQFF
>NA|NA|TRBJ1-5|TRBV3-1
TGTGCCAGCAGCCAAGATCAACCAGGGGTCGGCAATCAGCCCCAGCATTTT
CASSQDQPGVGNQPQHF
>NA|TRBD1|TRBJ1-1|TRBV7-9
TGTGCCAGCAGCTTGGACAGGGATACTGAAGCTTTCTTT
CASSLDRDTEAFF
>NA|NA|TRBJ1-1|TRBV19
TGTGCCAGTCTCAACAGGCCCACTGAAGCTTTCTTT
CASLNRPTEAFF
>NA|NA|TRBJ1-5|TRBV19
TGTGCCAGTAGTACACAGAAAAATCAGCCCCAGCATTTT
CASSTQKNQPQHF
>once|TRBD1|TRBJ2-4|TRBV20-1
TGCAGTGCAAGGTACAGGGGGCAAAGCATTCAGTACTTC
CSARYRGQSIQYF
>NA|TRBD1|TRBJ1-6|TRBV20-1
TGCAGTGCCCGTGAGTGGGGAGGGGGACAGACAAATTCACCCCTCCACTTT
CSAREWGGGQTNSPLHF
>NA|TRBD2|TRBJ2-3|TRBV6-2/TRBV6-3
TGTGCCAGCACCGAGCGGGGAACTAGCACAGATACGCAGTATTTT
CASTERGTSTDTQYF
>few|NA|TRBJ1-5|TRBV5-6
TGTGCCAGCAGCTTGGCTCGGGATCAGCCCCAGCATTTT
CASSLARDQPQHF
>NA|NA|TRBJ1-1|TRBV27
TGTGCCAGCAGTAGCTGGGGGAGTGACACTGAAGCTTTCTTT
CASSSWGSDTEAFF
>NA|NA|TRBJ2-2|TRBV4-3
TGCGCCAGCAGCCAAGTTGGGAACACCGGGGAGCTGTTTTTT
CASSQVGNTGELFF
>NA|NA|TRBJ2-7|TRBV29-1
TGCAGCGTCGTAGGGACAAAGAACTCCTACGAGCAGTACTTC
CSVVGTKNSYEQYF
>NA|NA|TRBJ1-5|TRBV29-1
TGCAGCGTTGGTGGGGGGGCAGGAGGCAATCAGCCCCAGCATTTT
CSVGGGAGGNQPQHF
>NA|NA|TRBJ2-4|TRBV7-9
TGTGCCAGCAGCCCTACTGACAGAATAGGAAAACAGGTTCAGTACTTC
CASSPTDRIGKQVQYF
>NA|NA|TRBJ2-1|TRBV11-2
TGTGCCAGCAGCTTAGAGGCGGGGCACGGGAATGAGCAGTTCTTC
CASSLEAGHGNEQFF
>NA|TRBD1|TRBJ2-7|TRBV19
TGTGCCAGTAGCCCGACAGGGGCCCCCCACGAGCAGTACTTC
CASSPTGAPHEQYF
>NA|TRBD1|TRBJ1-5|TRBV5-1
TGCGCCAGCAGCTTGGGGGACAGATTTAGCAATCAGCCCCAGCATTTT
CASSLGDRFSNQPQHF
>NA|NA|TRBJ1-1|TRBV5-4
TGTGCCAGCAGCCCCCCATTAGCGAACACTGAAGCTTTCTTT
CASSPPLANTEAFF
>NA|NA|TRBJ2-6|TRBV11-1
TGTGCCAGCAGCCCGACCCTCTCTGGGGCCAACGTCCTGACTTTC
CASSPTLSGANVLTF